What follows is one TCR beta chain and its context. Its antigen remains unknown. The data derive from a study of naive and memory T cell subsets. General study results and limits: Possibly reflecting memory cells re-expressing CD45RA, a few larger clonotypes occurred in naive repertoires, especially CD8.

The germline V gene encodes CDR1 DFQATT and CDR2 SNEGSKA (reference sequence). The V end was cut by 7 bases, the J end by 4 bases, with 17 bases between. The length of the CDR3 is 14 residues. An equimolar mix of two oligonucleotides served as the beta constant-region primer for TRBC1 and TRBC2. Nested alpha and beta constant-region primers with the SP2 primer drove four PCR rounds on ligated cDNA. TCRdb itself ran the UMI-ligation and nested PCR reads through MiXCR, one entry per CDR3 protein. The sample has around 140,000 distinct CDR3 sequences; over 20% are singletons. Sequenced input: naive CD4+ T cells from blood. V and J are TRBV20-1 and TRBJ1-5; D possibly corresponds to TRBD1 (6 bases). The clonotype comes from a human donor in good health. The CDR3 region has the DNA TGCAGTGTCGCGTCCAGGGGACCGAATCAGCCCCAGCATTTT. Its protein product is CSVASRGPNQPQHF.